Below, 13 T cell receptor beta chains from the same sample are listed, as sequenced in a study of blood T cell repertoires in COVID-19 (dated by TCRdb to 2018 to 2021). The receptor library was made with the immunoSEQ multiplex PCR assay. TCRdb mirrors the immuneACCESS table, restricted to in-frame sequences. Some clones are absent from its copies; in checked studies, under half trace to an unresolved V gene, and the reason for the others is unknown. Counted in this sample were hundreds of thousands of clones; roughly 88% of them appeared once. Jointly, the top ten make up 1.4% to 1.5% of the sample. The sample comprised PBMCs or T cells enriched from blood (not recorded which). These receptors were taken from a woman younger than 30 who had been exposed to COVID-19.

CDR3 sequence: CASSQVPSGEQYF. Here the CDR3 DNA reads TGTGCCAGCAGCCAAGTCCCTTCGGGCGAGCAGTACTTC. The V and J genes are TRBV3-1 (or the pseudogene TRBV3-2) and TRBJ2-7; D is unclear. CDR1 is LGHDT, CDR2 YNNKEL, per germline (reference sequence). This CDR3 spans 13 amino acids. V was pared by 1 base and J by 6 bases, with 10 bases between.

The genes are TRBV28 and TRBJ2-3; D not certain. V gave up 3 bases and J gave up 5 bases, with 9 bases separating them. This CDR3 has 13 amino acids. Looked up from germline, CDR1 is MDHEN and CDR2 is SYDVKM. CDR3 in amino acids: CASSFPSGDTQYF. The CDR3 region has the DNA TGTGCCAGCAGTTTTCCGAGTGGAGATACGCAGTATTTT.

V and J are TRBV4-1 and TRBJ1-1; D is uncertain. Germline V gene data show CDR1 as MGHRA and CDR2 as YSYEKL. The germline V and J ends were trimmed by 0 bases and 0 bases, with 11 bases remaining between them. CDR3 size: 16 residues. CDR3 in amino acids: CASSQDFSYMNTEAFF. In DNA, the CDR3 is TGCGCCAGCAGCCAAGATTTTTCTTACATGAACACTGAAGCTTTCTTT.

The V call is TRBV15, the J call TRBJ1-1; TRBD1 might be the D (6 bases). CDR3 size: 12 residues. V was pared by 11 bases and J by 0 bases, with 10 bases between. From germline, CDR1 is LNHNV and CDR2 YYDKDF (reference sequence). The CDR3 DNA sequence: TGTGCCCTCGGGACACTGAACACTGAAGCTTTCTTT. This sequence encodes CALGTLNTEAFF.

This clone was picked up one time. The V and J genes are TRBV4-1 and TRBJ2-7, with TRBD2 matching 12 bases. CDR1 MGHRA and CDR2 YSYEKL come from the germline V gene. The CDR3 extends over 16 amino acids. V trimming: 2 bases; J trimming: 2 bases; junction bases outside the gene matches: 4. The CDR3 DNA reads as TGCGCCAGCAGCCAACCTAGCGGGAGGGTGGCCTACGAGCAGTACTTC. The encoded protein is CASSQPSGRVAYEQYF.

The rearrangement links TRBV29-1 to TRBJ2-7; TRBD2 matches 12 bases. J gave up 5 bases and V 6 bases, and 11 bases lay outside the gene matches. Germline V gene data show CDR1 as SQVTM and CDR2 as ANQGSEA. The CDR3 length is 15 residues. DNA of the CDR3: TGCAGCGTAGCTGCTCTAGCGGGAGGGCCCCACGAGCAGTACTTC. Encoded protein: CSVAALAGGPHEQYF.

This chain links TRBV7-8 with TRBJ2-5; a weak D match, TRBD1 (7 bases). Trimming removed 1 base from V and 2 bases from J, with 23 bases in between. The germline V gene encodes CDR1 SGHVS and CDR2 FQNEAQ. The CDR3 consists of 19 residues. In DNA form, the CDR3 reads TGTGCCAGCAGCTTAGTCAGGGGGAGGCGGAGGGGGGCTCAAGAGACCCAGTACTTC. Its translation is CASSLVRGRRRGAQETQYF.

The chain links TRBV5-1 to TRBJ2-3, with TRBD2 identical over 13 bases. Germline lookup yields CDR1 SGHRS and CDR2 YFSETQ. V lost 2 bases, J lost 1 base, and 1 base stayed unmatched. The CDR3 is 16 residues long. CDR3 protein: CASSFGTSGGTDTQYF. CDR3 bases: TGCGCCAGCAGCTTTGGGACTAGCGGGGGCACAGATACGCAGTATTTT.

The genes are TRBV5-6 and TRBJ1-2, with 10 bases aligning to TRBD1. The junction had 7 bases not matched to a gene; V was cut back by 0 bases and J by 8 bases. Germline V lookup: CDR1 SGHDT, CDR2 YYEEEE. CDR3 length: 15 amino acids. CDR3 bases: TGTGCCAGCAGCTTGGGACTAGGGACAGGGGTCGGCTACACCTTC. This codes for CASSLGLGTGVGYTF. The full variable domain, in which reference TRBV5-6 and TRBJ1-2 provide the parts outside the CDR3, is DAGVTQSPTHLIKTRGQQVTLRCSPKSGHDTVSWYQQALGQGPQFIFQYYEEEERQRGNFPDRFSGHQFPNYSSELNVNALLLGDSALYLCASSLGLGTGVGYTFGSGTRLTVV.

The chain has TRBV7-6 and TRBJ1-3; TRBD1 matches at 9 bases. In germline, CDR1 is SGHVS, CDR2 FNYEAQ. This CDR3 has 14 amino acids. V lost 4 bases and J lost 4; bases outside the gene matches: 2. CDR3 bases: TGTGCCAGCAGCTCGGGACAGGGCGGAAACACCATATATTTT. This encodes CASSSGQGGNTIYF.

CDR3: CASSLTDRKNIQYF. The CDR3 DNA is TGTGCCAGCTCACTAACGGACAGGAAAAACATTCAGTACTTC. The chain couples TRBV18 to TRBJ2-4; 7 nucleotides align to TRBD1. With 4 bases clipped from V and 4 bases from J, the junction kept 4 bases outside the gene matches. This CDR3 has 14 amino acids. Germline-derived CDR1 and CDR2 are KGHSH and LQKENI. Full variable domain (rest looked up from reference TRBV18 and TRBJ2-4): NAGVMQNPRHLVRRRGQEARLRCSPMKGHSHVYWYRQLPEEGLKFMVYLQKENIIDESGMPKERFSAEFPKEGPSILRIQQVVRGDSAAYFCASSLTDRKNIQYFGAGTRLSVL.

This rearrangement joins TRBV28 to TRBJ2-5; 7 bases are a match to TRBD2. The CDR3 consists of 15 residues. Germline assignment: CDR1 MDHEN and CDR2 SYDVKM. V lost 6 bases and J lost 4; bases outside the gene matches: 11. The CDR3 DNA is TGTGCCAGCAGCGACTTGACTAGCATTCCAGAGACCCAGTACTTC. Its protein is CASSDLTSIPETQYF. The full variable domain, rest sourced from reference TRBV28 and TRBJ2-5, is DVKVTQSSRYLVKRTGEKVFLECVQDMDHENMFWYRQDPGLGLRLIYFSYDVKMKEKGDIPEGYSVSREKKERFSLILESASTNQTSMYLCASSDLTSIPETQYFGPGTRLLVL.

This sequence joins TRBV29-1 and TRBJ2-3, with 7 positions matching TRBD2. V dropped 4 bases and J dropped 4; count of bases not matched to a gene: 2. The CDR3 sequence is 12 residues long. Germline loops: CDR1 SQVTM, CDR2 ANQGSEA. The CDR3 coding sequence is TGCAGCGTTGTCGCGGGAGCAGATACGCAGTATTTT. This translates into CSVVAGADTQYF.